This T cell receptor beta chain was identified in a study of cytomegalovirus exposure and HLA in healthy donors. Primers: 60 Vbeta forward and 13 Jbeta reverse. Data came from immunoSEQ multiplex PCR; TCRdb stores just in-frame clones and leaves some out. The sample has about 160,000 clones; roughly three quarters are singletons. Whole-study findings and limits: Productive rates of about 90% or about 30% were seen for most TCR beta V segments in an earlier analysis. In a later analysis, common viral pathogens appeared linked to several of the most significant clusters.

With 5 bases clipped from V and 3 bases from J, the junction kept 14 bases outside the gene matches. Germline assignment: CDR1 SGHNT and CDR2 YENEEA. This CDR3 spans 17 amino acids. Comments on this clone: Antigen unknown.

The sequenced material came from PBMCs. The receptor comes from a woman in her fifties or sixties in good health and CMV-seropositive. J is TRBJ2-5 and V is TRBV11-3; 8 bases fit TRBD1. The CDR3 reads CASSPSQTGALKETQYF. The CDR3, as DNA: TGTGCCAGCAGCCCTTCACAGACAGGGGCCCTCAAAGAGACCCAGTACTTC. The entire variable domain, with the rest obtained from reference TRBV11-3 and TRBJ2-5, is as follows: EAGVVQSPRYKIIEKKQPVAFWCNPISGHNTLYWYLQNLGQGPELLIRYENEEAVDDSQLPKDRFSAERLKGVDSTLKIQPAELGDSAVYLCASSPSQTGALKETQYFGPGTRLLVL.